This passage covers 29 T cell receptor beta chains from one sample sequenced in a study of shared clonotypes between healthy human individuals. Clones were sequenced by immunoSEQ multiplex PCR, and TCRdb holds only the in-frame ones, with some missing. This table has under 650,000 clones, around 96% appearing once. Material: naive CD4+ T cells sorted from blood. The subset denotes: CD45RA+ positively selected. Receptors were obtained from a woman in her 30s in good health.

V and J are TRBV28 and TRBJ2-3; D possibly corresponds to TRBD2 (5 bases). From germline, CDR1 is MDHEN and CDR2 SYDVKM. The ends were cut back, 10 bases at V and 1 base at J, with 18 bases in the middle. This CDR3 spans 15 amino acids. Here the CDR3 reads CATIRQRHRTDTQYF. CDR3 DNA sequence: TGTGCCACCATCCGCCAGCGGCATCGCACAGATACGCAGTATTTT.

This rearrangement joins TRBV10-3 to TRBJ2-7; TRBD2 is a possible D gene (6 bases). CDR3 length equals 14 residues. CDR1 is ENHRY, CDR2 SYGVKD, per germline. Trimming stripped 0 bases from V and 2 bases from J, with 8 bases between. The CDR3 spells CAISESGEAYEQYF. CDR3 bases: TGTGCCATCAGTGAGTCGGGGGAGGCCTACGAGCAGTACTTC.

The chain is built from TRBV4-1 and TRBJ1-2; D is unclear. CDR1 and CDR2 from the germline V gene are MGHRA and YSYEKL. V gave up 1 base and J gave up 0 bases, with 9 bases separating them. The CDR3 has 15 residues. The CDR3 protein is CASSQVGRSNYGYTF. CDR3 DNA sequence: TGCGCCAGCAGCCAAGTAGGAAGGTCTAACTATGGCTACACCTTC.

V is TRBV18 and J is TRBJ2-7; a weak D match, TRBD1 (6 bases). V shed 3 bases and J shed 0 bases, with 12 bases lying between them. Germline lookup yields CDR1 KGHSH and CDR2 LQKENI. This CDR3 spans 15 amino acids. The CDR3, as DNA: TGTGCCAGCTCACCTCGACAGGACCTCTCCTACGAGCAGTACTTC. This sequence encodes CASSPRQDLSYEQYF.

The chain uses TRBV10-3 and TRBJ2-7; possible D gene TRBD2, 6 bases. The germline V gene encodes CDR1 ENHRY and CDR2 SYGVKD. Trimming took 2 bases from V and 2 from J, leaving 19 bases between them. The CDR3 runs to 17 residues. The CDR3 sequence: CAISENDGSRATYEQYF. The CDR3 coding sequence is TGTGCCATCAGTGAGAACGACGGGAGCCGCGCTACCTACGAGCAGTACTTC.

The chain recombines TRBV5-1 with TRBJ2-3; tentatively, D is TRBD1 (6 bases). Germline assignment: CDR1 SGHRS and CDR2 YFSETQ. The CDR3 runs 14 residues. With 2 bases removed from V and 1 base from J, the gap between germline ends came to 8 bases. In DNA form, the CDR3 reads TGCGCCAGCAGCTTACGACAGGGCACAGATACGCAGTATTTT. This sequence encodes CASSLRQGTDTQYF.

The CDR3 region has the DNA TGTGCCAGCAGCGGGACAATCGCTGAAGCTTTCTTT. Protein product: CASSGTIAEAFF. This sequence joins TRBV28 and TRBJ1-1; possibly TRBD1 for D (6 bases). Deletions cut 6 bases from V and 6 bases from J, with 11 bases between. This CDR3 spans 12 amino acids. From germline, CDR1 is MDHEN and CDR2 SYDVKM. Full variable domain (rest looked up from reference TRBV28 and TRBJ1-1): DVKVTQSSRYLVKRTGEKVFLECVQDMDHENMFWYRQDPGLGLRLIYFSYDVKMKEKGDIPEGYSVSREKKERFSLILESASTNQTSMYLCASSGTIAEAFFGQGTRLTVV.

In DNA form, the CDR3 reads TGTGCCAGCAGCCTACAGGGGACAGGGGGAATTCCAGATACGCAGTATTTT. Amino acid sequence: CASSLQGTGGIPDTQYF. V is TRBV7-3 and J is TRBJ2-3, with 11 bases aligning to TRBD1. Germline lookup yields CDR1 SGHTA and CDR2 FQGTGA. The CDR3 is made up of 17 amino acids. V was pared by 5 bases and J by 4 bases, with 11 bases of the junction left unmatched.

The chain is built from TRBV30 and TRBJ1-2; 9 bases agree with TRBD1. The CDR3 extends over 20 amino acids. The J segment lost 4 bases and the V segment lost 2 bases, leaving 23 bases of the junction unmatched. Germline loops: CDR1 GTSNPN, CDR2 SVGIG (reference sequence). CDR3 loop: CAWSRAATGTGSPGAYGYTF. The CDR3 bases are TGTGCCTGGAGTAGAGCCGCGACCGGGACAGGGTCGCCAGGGGCCTATGGCTACACCTTC.

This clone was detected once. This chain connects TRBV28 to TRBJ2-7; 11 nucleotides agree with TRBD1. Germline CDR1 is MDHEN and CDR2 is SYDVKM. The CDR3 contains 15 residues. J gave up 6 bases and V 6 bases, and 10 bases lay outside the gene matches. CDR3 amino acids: CASRNTGTGGREQYF. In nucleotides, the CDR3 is TGTGCCAGCAGGAATACCGGGACAGGGGGTCGCGAGCAGTACTTC.

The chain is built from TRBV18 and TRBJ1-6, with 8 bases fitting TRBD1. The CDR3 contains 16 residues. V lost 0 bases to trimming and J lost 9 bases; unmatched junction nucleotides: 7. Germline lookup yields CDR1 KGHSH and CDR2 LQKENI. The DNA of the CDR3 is TGTGCCAGCTCACCACCGTCAAGACAGGGGAGTTCACCCCTCCACTTT. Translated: CASSPPSRQGSSPLHF.

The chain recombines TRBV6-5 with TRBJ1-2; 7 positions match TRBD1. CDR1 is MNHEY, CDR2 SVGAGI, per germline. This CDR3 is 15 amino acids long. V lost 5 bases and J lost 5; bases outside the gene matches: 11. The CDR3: CASSLHRQGPYGYTF. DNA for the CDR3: TGTGCCAGCAGTCTTCATCGACAGGGACCATATGGCTACACCTTC.

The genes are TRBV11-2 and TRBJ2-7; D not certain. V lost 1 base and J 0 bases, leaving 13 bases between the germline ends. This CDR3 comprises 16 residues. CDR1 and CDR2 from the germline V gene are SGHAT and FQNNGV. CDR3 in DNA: TGTGCCAGCAGCTTAGTTGGCGGAAGTAGCTCCTACGAGCAGTACTTC. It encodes CASSLVGGSSSYEQYF.

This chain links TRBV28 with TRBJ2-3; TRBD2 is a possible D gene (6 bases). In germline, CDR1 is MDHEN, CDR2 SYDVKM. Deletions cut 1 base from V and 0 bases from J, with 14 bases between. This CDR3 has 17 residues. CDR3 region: CASSLLESGFSTDTQYF. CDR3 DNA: TGTGCCAGCAGTTTATTGGAGAGCGGGTTTAGCACAGATACGCAGTATTTT.

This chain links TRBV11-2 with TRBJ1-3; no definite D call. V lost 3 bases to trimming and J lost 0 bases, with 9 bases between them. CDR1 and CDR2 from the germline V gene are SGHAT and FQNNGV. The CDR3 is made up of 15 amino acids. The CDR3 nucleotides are TGTGCCAGCAGCTTTGACGCCAACTCTGGAAACACCATATATTTT. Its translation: CASSFDANSGNTIYF.

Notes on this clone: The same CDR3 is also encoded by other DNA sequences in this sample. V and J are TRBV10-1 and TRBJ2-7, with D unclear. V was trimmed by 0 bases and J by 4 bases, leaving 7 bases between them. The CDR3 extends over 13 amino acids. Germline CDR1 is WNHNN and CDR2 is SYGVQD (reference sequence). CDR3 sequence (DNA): TGCGCCAGCAGTGAGTCTGGGTCGTACGAGCAGTACTTC. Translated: CASSESGSYEQYF.

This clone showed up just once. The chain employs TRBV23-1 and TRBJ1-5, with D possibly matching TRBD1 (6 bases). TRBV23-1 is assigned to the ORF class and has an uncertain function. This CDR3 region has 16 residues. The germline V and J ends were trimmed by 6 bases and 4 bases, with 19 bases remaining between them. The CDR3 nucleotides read TGCGCCAGCAGCCTCATCAGGGCAGGGGAGAATCAGCCCCAGCATTTT. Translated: CASSLIRAGENQPQHF.

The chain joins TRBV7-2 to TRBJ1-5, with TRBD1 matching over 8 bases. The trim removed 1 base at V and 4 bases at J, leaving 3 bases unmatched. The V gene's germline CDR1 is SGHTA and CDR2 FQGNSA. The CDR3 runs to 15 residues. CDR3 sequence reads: CASSLGDRRNQPQHF. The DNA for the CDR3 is TGTGCCAGCAGCTTAGGGGACAGGCGAAATCAGCCCCAGCATTTT.

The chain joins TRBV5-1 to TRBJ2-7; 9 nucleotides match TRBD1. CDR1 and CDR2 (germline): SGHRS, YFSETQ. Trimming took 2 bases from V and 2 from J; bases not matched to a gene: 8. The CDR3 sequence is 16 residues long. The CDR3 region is CASSLRTGEIPYEQYF. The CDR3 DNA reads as TGCGCCAGCAGCTTAAGGACAGGGGAGATCCCCTACGAGCAGTACTTC.

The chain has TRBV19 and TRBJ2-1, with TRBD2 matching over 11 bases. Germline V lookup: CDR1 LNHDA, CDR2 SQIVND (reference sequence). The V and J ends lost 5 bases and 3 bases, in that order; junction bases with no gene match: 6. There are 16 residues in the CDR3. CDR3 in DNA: TGTGCCAGTAGTGCGAGAACTAGCGGGAGCTACAATGAGCAGTTCTTC. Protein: CASSARTSGSYNEQFF.

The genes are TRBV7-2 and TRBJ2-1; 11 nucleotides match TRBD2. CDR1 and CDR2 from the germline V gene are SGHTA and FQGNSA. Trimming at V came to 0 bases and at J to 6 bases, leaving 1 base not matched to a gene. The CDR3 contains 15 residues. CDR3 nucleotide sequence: TGTGCCAGCAGCTTAGCGGGGACTAGCGGCAATGAGCAGTTCTTC. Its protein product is CASSLAGTSGNEQFF.

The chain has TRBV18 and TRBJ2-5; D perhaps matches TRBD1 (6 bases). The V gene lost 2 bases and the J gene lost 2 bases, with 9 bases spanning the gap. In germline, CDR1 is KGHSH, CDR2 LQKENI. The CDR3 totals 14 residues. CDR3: CASSPRGIQETQYF. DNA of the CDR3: TGTGCCAGCTCACCAAGGGGGATTCAAGAGACCCAGTACTTC.

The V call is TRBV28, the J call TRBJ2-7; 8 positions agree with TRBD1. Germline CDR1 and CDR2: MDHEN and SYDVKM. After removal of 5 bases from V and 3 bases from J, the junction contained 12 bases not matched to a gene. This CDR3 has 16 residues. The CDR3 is CASSTPSRDRYYEQYF. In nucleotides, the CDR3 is TGTGCCAGCAGTACCCCAAGCCGGGACAGGTACTACGAGCAGTACTTC. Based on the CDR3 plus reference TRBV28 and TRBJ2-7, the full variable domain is DVKVTQSSRYLVKRTGEKVFLECVQDMDHENMFWYRQDPGLGLRLIYFSYDVKMKEKGDIPEGYSVSREKKERFSLILESASTNQTSMYLCASSTPSRDRYYEQYFGPGTRLTVT.

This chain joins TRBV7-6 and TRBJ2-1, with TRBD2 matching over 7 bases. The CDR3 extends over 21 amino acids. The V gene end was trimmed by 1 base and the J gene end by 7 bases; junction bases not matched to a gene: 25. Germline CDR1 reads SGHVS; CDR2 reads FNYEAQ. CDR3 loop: CASSLVNGGSSPLPVGNEQFF. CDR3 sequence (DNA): TGTGCCAGCAGCTTAGTCAACGGCGGGAGCTCCCCTTTACCTGTCGGAAATGAGCAGTTCTTC.

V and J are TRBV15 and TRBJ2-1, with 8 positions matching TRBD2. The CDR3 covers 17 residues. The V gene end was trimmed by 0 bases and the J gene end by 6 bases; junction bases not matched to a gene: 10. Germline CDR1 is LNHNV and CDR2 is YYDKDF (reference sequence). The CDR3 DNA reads TGTGCCACCAGCAGAGATAAGGATCGGCTAGCGGGCAATGAGCAGTTCTTC. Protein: CATSRDKDRLAGNEQFF.

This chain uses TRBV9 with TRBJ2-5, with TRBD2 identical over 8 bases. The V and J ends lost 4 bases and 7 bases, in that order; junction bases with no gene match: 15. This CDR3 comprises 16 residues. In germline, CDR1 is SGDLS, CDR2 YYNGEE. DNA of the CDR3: TGTGCCAGCAGCTCCCAAGCGGGAGAGGGGGGGGTGACCCAGTACTTC. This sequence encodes CASSSQAGEGGVTQYF.

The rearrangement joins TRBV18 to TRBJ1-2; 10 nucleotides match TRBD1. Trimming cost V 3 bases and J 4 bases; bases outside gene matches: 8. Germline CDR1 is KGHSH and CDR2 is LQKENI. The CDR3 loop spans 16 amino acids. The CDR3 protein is CASSPSTGTGVYGYTF. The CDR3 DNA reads TGTGCCAGCTCACCTTCAACCGGGACAGGGGTCTATGGCTACACCTTC.

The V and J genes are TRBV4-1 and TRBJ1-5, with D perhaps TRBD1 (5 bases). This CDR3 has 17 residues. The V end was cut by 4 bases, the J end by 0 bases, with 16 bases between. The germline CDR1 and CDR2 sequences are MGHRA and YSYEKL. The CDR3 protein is CASSPAIRQYSNQPQHF. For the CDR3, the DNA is TGCGCCAGCAGCCCCGCAATTAGACAGTATAGCAATCAGCCCCAGCATTTT.

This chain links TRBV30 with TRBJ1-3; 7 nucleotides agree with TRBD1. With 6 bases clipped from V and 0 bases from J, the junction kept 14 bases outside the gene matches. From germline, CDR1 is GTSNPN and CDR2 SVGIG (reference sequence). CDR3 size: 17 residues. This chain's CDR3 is CACITDRASLSGNTIYF. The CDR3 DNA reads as TGTGCCTGCATCACCGACAGGGCCTCTCTCTCTGGAAACACCATATATTTT. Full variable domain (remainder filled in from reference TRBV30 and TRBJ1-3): SQTIHQWPATLVQPVGSPLSLECTVEGTSNPNLYWYRQAAGRGLQLLFYSVGIGQISSEVPQNLSASRPQDRQFILSSKKLLLSDSGFYLCACITDRASLSGNTIYFGEGSWLTVV.